This T cell receptor beta chain appears in the sequencing data of a study of blood T cell repertoires in COVID-19. Generated by immunoSEQ multiplex PCR, the TCRdb table keeps only in-frame clones and is missing some. Of approximately 490,000 clones listed, 87% were seen once; the top ten hold about 0.65%. In germline, CDR1 is MDHEN, CDR2 SYDVKM. V shed 6 bases and J 2 bases; nucleotides not matched to a gene: 5. The CDR3 is 14 residues long. The chain links TRBV28 to TRBJ2-3, with TRBD2 matching over 7 bases. The source of this sequence is a young woman who had recovered from COVID-19. Sequenced input: PBMCs or T cells enriched from blood (not recorded which). CDR3 residues: CASRSGDNTDTQYF. The CDR3 DNA follows: TGTGCCAGCAGAAGCGGGGATAACACAGATACGCAGTATTTT.